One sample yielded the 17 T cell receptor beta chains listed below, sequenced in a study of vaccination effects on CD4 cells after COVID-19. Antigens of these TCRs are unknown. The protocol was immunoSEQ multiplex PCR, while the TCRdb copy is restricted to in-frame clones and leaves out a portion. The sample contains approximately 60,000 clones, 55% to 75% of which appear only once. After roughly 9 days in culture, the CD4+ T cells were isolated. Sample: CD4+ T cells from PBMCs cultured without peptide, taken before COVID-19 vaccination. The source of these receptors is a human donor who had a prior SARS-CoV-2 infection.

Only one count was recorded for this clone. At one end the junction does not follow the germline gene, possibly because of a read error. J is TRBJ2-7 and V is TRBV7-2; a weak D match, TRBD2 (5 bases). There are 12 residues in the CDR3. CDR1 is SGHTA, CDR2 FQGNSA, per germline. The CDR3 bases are TGTGCCAGCAGCCAAACGGGGTACGGGCAGTACTTC. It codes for CASSQTGYGQYF.

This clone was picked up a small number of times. Here the CDR3 reads CAISPTPNTEAFF. The CDR3 region has the DNA TGTGCCATCAGTCCGACCCCGAACACTGAAGCTTTCTTT. The V and J genes are TRBV10-3 and TRBJ1-1, with D hard to call. CDR3 length equals 13 residues. Germline assignment: CDR1 ENHRY and CDR2 SYGVKD. Deletions cut 5 bases from V and 1 base from J, with 8 bases between.

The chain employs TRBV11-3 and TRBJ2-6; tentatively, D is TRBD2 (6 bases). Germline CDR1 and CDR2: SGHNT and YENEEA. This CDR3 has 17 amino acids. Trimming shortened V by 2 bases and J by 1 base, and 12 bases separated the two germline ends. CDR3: CASSLRGTQSGANVLTF. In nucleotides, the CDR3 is TGTGCCAGCAGCTTACGGGGGACCCAGTCTGGGGCCAACGTCCTGACTTTC.

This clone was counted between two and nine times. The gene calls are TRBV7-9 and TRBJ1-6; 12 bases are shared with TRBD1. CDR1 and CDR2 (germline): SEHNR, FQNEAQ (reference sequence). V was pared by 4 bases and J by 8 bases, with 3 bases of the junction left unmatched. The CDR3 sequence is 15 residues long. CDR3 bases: TGTGCCAGCAGCTACGGGACAGGGGGCGATTCACCCCTCCACTTT. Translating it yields CASSYGTGGDSPLHF.

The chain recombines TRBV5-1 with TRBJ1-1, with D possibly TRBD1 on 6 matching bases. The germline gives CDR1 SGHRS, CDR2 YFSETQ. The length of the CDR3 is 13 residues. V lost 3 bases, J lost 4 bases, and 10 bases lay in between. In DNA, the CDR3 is TGCGCCAGCAGCTCCGGGGGCCCCACTGAAGCTTTCTTT. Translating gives CASSSGGPTEAFF.

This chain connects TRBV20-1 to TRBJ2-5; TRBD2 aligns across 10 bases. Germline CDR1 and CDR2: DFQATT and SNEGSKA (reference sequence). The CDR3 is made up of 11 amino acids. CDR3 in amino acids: CSLAGVETQYF. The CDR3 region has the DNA TGCAGCCTAGCGGGGGTCGAGACCCAGTACTTC.

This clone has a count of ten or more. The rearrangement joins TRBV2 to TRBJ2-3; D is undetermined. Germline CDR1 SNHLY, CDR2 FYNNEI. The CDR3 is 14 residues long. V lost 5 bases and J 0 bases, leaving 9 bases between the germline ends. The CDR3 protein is CASSPGSSTDTQYF. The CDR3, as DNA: TGTGCCAGCAGTCCCGGCAGCAGCACAGATACGCAGTATTTT. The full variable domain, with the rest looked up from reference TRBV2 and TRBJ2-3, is EPEVTQTPSHQVTQMGQEVILRCVPISNHLYFYWYRQILGQKVEFLVSFYNNEISEKSEIFDDQFSVERPDGSNFTLKIRSTKLEDSAMYFCASSPGSSTDTQYFGPGTRLTVL.

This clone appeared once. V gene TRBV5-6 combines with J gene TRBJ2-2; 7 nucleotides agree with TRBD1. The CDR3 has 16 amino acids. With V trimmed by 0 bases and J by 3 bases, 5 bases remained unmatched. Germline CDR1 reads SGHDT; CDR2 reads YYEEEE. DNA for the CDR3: TGTGCCAGCAGCTTGGACAGGGGACGGGACACCGGGGAGCTGTTTTTT. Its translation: CASSLDRGRDTGELFF.

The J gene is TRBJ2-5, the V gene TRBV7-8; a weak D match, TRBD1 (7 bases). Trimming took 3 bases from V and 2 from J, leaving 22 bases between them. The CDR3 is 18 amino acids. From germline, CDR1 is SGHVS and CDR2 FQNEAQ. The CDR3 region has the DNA TGTGCCAGCAGCTTCCTTGGACTACCCAGGGGGTTACAAGAGACCCAGTACTTC. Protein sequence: CASSFLGLPRGLQETQYF.

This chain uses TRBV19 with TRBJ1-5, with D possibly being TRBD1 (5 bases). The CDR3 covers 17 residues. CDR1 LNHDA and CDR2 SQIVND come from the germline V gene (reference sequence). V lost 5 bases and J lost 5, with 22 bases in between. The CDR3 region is CASSYAGSMGGDQPQHF. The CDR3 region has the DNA TGTGCCAGTAGTTACGCTGGAAGTATGGGGGGGGATCAGCCCCAGCATTTT.

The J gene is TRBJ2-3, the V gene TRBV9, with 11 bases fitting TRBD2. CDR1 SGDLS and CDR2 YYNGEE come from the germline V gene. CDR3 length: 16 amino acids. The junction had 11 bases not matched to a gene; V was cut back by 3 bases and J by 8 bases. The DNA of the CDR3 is TGTGCCAGCAGCGACAGGCGTAGCGGGAGGGCCGGTACGCAGTATTTT. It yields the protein CASSDRRSGRAGTQYF.

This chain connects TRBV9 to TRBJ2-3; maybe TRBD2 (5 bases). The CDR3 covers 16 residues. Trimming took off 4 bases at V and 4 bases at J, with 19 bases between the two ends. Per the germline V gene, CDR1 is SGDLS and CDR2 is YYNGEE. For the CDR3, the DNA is TGTGCCAGCAGCCGTAGCCCACCGGACTGGGCAGATACGCAGTATTTT. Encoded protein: CASSRSPPDWADTQYF.

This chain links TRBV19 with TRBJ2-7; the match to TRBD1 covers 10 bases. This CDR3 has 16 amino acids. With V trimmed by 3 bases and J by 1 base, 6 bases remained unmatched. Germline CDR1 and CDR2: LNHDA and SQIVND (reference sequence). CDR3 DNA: TGTGCCAGTAGTATTGCGGGACAGGGGATTTCCTACGAGCAGTACTTC. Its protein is CASSIAGQGISYEQYF. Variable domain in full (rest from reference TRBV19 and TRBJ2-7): DGGITQSPKYLFRKEGQNVTLSCEQNLNHDAMYWYRQDPGQGLRLIYYSQIVNDFQKGDIAEGYSVSREKKESFPLTVTSAQKNPTAFYLCASSIAGQGISYEQYFGPGTRLTVT.

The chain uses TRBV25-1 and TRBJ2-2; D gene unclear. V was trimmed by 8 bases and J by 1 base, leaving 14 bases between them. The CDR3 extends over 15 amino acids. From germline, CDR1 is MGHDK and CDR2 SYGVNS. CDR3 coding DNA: TGTGCCAGCGGACCTCTGGGAAAGAACACCGGGGAGCTGTTTTTT. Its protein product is CASGPLGKNTGELFF.

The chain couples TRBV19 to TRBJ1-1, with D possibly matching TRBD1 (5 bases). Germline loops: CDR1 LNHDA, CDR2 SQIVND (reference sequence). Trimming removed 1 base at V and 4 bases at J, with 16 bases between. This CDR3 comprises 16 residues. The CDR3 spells CASSIVVSGRGTEAFF. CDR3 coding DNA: TGTGCCAGTAGTATAGTCGTCTCAGGGAGAGGCACTGAAGCTTTCTTT.

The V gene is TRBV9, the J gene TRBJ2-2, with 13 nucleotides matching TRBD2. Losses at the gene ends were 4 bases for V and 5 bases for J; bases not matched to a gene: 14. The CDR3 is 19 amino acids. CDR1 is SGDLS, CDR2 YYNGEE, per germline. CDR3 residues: CASSHPGTSGATRTGELFF. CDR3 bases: TGTGCCAGCAGCCATCCGGGGACTAGCGGGGCAACTAGGACCGGGGAGCTGTTTTTT.

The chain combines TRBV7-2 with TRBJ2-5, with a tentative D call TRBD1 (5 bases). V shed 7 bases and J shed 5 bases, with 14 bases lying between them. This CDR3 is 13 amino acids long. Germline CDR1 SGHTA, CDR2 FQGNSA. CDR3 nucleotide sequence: TGTGCCAGCACCATTGGGGCCTCTGAGACCCAGTACTTC. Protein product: CASTIGASETQYF.